This record looks at one T cell receptor beta chain sequence and its context. The sample originates from a study of CD8 T cells in Susac syndrome. CD8+ and CD4+ T cells circulating in blood were sequenced for TCR beta. The RNA input was roughly 0.45 to 1 ug, and it was reverse transcribed with random hexamers. TCRdb re-called the immunoSEQ multiplex PCR reads through MiXCR, storing one row per CDR3 protein. Of some 110,000 distinct CDR3 sequences in the sample, around 94% are singletons; the top ten hold over 0.065%. CDR3 length: 14 amino acids. Germline V gene data show CDR1 as SGHTA and CDR2 as FQGNSA. V lost 6 bases, J lost 6 bases, and 6 bases stayed unmatched.

Sequenced input: CD4+ T cells from PBMCs. The receptor was isolated from a human donor in good health. The chain uses TRBV7-2 and TRBJ2-2; 8 bases match TRBD1. CDR3 in DNA: TGTGCCAGCAGTTTCGACAGGGGCGCCGGGGAGCTGTTTTTT. It specifies CASSFDRGAGELFF. Using reference TRBV7-2 and TRBJ2-2 for the parts outside the CDR3, the full variable domain is GAGVSQSPSNKVTEKGKDVELRCDPISGHTALYWYRQSLGQGLEFLIYFQGNSAPDKSGLPSDRFSAERTGGSVSTLTIQRTQQEDSAVYLCASSFDRGAGELFFGEGSRLTVL.